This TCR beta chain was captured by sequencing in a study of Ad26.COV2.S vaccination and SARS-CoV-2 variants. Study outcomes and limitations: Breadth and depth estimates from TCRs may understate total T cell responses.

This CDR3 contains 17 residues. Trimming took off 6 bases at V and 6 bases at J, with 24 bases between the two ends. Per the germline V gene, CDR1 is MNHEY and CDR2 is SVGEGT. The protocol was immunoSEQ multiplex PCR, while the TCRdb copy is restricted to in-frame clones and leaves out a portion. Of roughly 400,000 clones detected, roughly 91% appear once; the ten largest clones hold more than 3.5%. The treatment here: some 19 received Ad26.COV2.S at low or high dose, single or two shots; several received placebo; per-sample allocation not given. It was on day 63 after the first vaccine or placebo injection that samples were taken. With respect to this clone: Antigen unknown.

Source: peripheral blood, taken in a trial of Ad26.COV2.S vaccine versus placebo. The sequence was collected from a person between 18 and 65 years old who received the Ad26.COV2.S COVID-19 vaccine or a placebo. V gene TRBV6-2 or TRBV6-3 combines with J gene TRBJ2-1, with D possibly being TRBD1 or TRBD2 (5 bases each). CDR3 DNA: TGTGCCAGCAGCCCTATTCTGGGGACCCCTCGGGGCAATGAGCAGTTCTTC. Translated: CASSPILGTPRGNEQFF.